The 4 T cell receptor beta chains given below trace back to one sample, sequenced in a study of T cell responses to AZD1222 COVID-19 vaccine. Assay used: immunoSEQ multiplex PCR; TCRdb lists only in-frame clones, some missing. Here the sample spans 90,000 or so clones, around nine tenths being singletons. The source was peripheral blood, collected on day 0 of AZD1222 vaccination. All receptors come from an adult in good health.

The rearrangement uses TRBV6-2 or TRBV6-3 and TRBJ1-1; 8 bases map to TRBD1. CDR1 and CDR2 (germline): MNHEY, SVGEGT. Germline trimming cut 5 bases from V and 4 bases from J; bases unmatched to any gene: 6. The CDR3 runs to 14 residues. CDR3 nucleotides: TGTGCCAGCAGTACCCACAGGGGGGGCACTGAAGCTTTCTTT. Translating gives CASSTHRGGTEAFF.

V is TRBV24-1 and J is TRBJ1-3; D unresolved. V was shortened by 4 bases and J by 3 bases, with 6 bases between the two germline ends. The CDR3 extends over 13 amino acids. In germline, CDR1 is KGHDR, CDR2 SFDVKD. The CDR3 spells CATSDALGNTIYF. As DNA, the CDR3 is TGTGCCACCAGTGACGCACTTGGAAACACCATATATTTT.

The rearrangement links TRBV7-9 to TRBJ1-6; TRBD1 agrees at 7 bases. Germline lookup yields CDR1 SEHNR and CDR2 FQNEAQ (reference sequence). The CDR3 totals 15 residues. Trimming took 2 bases from V and 4 from J; bases not matched to a gene: 2. The CDR3 spells CASSLQGGYNSPLHF. The CDR3 DNA follows: TGTGCCAGCAGCTTACAGGGGGGGTATAATTCACCCCTCCACTTT.

The chain is built from TRBV2 and TRBJ1-1; D gene uncertain. V lost 8 bases, J lost 8 bases, and 12 bases lay in between. CDR3 size: 11 residues. Germline V gene lookup returns CDR1 SNHLY and CDR2 FYNNEI. The CDR3 coding sequence is TGTGCCAGCCAGACTGAATACGAAGCTTTCTTT. Protein product: CASQTEYEAFF. The full variable domain, rest sourced from reference TRBV2 and TRBJ1-1, is EPEVTQTPSHQVTQMGQEVILRCVPISNHLYFYWYRQILGQKVEFLVSFYNNEISEKSEIFDDQFSVERPDGSNFTLKIRSTKLEDSAMYFCASQTEYEAFFGQGTRLTVV.